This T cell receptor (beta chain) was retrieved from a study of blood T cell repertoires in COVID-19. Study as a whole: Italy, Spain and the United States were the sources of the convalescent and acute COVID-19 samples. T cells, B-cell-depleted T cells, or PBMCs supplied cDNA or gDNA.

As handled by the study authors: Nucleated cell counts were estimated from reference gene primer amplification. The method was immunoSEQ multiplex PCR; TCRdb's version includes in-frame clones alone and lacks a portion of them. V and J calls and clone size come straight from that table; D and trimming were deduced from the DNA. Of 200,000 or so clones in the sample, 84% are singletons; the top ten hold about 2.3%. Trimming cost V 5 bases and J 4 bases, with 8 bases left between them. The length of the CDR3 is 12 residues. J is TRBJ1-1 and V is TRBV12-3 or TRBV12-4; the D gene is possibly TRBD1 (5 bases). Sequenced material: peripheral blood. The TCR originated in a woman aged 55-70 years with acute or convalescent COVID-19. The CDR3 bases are TGTGCCAGCAGTCCCGGGGGCACTGAAGCTTTCTTT. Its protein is CASSPGGTEAFF.